In its sample, the clone carrying this T cell receptor beta chain was seen once. No antigen is known for it. The CDR3 length is 14 residues. The table came from immunoSEQ multiplex PCR; TCRdb's copy has only in-frame clones and leaves some out. The table includes tens of thousands of clones, around nine tenths detected once. This sample is drawn from a study of radiotherapy plus CTLA-4 blockade in lung cancer. Findings and caveats of the study: Early blood T cell clone dynamics, with interferon-beta, were reported to best predict response.

This receptor was identified in a human donor with non-small cell lung cancer whose response to radiotherapy plus ipilimumab could not be evaluated. Sequenced material: peripheral blood, taken from a patient treated with radiotherapy plus ipilimumab. The chain joins TRBV21-1 to TRBJ1-2; whether TRBD1, the table's D call, matches the DNA was not checked. TRBV21-1 constitutes a pseudogene. This chain's CDR3 is CASSIQGAHGGYTF. The CDR3 DNA reads as TGTGCCAGCAGCATACAGGGGGCGCACGGTGGCTACACCTTC.